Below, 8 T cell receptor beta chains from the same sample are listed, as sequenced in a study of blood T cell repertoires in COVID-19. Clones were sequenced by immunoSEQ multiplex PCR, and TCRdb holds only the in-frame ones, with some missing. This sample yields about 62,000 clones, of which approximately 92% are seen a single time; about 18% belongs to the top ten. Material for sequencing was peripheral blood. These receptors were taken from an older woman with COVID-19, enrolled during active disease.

Here the CDR3 DNA reads TGTGCCAGTAGTATTCCGGGGACAGGGAGCCGGTGGAACACTGAAGCTTTCTTT. Protein product: CASSIPGTGSRWNTEAFF. The chain links TRBV19 to TRBJ1-1, with 9 bases identical to TRBD1. Trimming at V came to 3 bases and at J to 1 base, leaving 12 bases not matched to a gene. CDR1 is LNHDA and CDR2 is SQIVND in the germline V gene (reference sequence). The CDR3 has 18 residues.

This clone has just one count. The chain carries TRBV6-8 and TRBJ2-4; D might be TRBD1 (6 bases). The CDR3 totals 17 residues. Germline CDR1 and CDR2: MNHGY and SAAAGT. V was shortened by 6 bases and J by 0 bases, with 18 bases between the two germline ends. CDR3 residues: CASRHHPGTLAKNIQYF. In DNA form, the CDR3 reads TGTGCCAGCAGACATCACCCAGGGACACTAGCCAAAAACATTCAGTACTTC.

CDR3 in amino acids: CASSRLAGGSYEQYF. As DNA, the CDR3 is TGTGCCAGTAGCCGACTAGCGGGAGGATCCTACGAGCAGTACTTC. The chain joins TRBV19 to TRBJ2-7; 13 positions agree with TRBD2. V was clipped by 6 bases and J by 1 base; unmatched bases: 3. Looked up from germline, CDR1 is LNHDA and CDR2 is SQIVND (reference sequence). CDR3 length: 15 amino acids.

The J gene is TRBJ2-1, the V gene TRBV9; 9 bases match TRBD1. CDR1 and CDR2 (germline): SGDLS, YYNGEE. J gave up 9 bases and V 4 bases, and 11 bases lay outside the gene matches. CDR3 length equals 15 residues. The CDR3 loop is CASSRKGQGGSEQFF. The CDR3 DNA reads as TGTGCCAGCAGCAGGAAGGGACAGGGAGGGAGTGAGCAGTTCTTC.

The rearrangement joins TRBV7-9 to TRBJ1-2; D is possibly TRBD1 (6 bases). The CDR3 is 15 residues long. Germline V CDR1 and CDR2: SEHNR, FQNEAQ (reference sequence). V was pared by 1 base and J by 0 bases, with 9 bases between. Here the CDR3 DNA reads TGTGCCAGCAGCTTAGAGGGGGAGACTAACTATGGCTACACCTTC. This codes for CASSLEGETNYGYTF.

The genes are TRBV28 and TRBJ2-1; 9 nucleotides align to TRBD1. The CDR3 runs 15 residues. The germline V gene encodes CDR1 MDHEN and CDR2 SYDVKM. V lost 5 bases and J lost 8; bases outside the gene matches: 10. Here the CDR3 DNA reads TGTGCCAGCAGTGAACTAATCGACAGGGGGTATGAGCAGTTCTTC. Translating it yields CASSELIDRGYEQFF.

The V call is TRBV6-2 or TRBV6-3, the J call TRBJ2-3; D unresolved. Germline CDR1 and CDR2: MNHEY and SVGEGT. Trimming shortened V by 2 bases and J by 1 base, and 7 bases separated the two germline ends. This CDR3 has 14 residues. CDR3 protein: CASSYLVGTDTQYF. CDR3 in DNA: TGTGCCAGCAGTTACCTTGTCGGCACAGATACGCAGTATTTT.

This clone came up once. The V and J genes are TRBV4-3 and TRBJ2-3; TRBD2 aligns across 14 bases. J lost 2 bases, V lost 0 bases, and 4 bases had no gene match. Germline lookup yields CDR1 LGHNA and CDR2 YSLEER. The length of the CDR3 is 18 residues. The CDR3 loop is CASSQDSGLAGVTDTQYF. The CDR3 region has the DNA TGCGCCAGCAGCCAAGACTCGGGACTAGCGGGAGTCACAGATACGCAGTATTTT.